Sequencing of this TCR beta chain was carried out in a study of regulatory dendritic cells for organ transplantation (dated by TCRdb to 2016 to 2017). Study-level background: Monocytes were cultured with vitamin D3 on days 0 and 4 and with IL-10 on day 4 to generate regulatory dendritic cells. On day 6, LPS was added to the DC cultures so that the response of the DCs to a potent maturation-inducing agent could be evaluated. TCRbeta repertoires were sequenced from sorted naive and memory CD4+ and CD8+ T cells before and after allostimulation with regulatory or mature dendritic cells. General study outcomes and caveats: Of the resting subsets, the one holding the most alloreactive TCR clonotypes was memory CD8+ T cells. Repertoires were highly diverse in naive CD4+ and CD8+ T cells, less diverse in memory cells, and most oligoclonal in memory CD8+ cells. The authors pointed out considerable heterogeneity between individuals in the alloreactive memory CD8+ T cell pool, and only two subjects were sequenced. In both subjects, allostimulation led to expansion of memory CD8+ clones, although regulatory dendritic cells appeared to cause more limited expansion than mature dendritic cells did.

Sorted T cell subsets were CFSE-labeled and co-cultured for roughly 5 days with allogeneic regulatory or mature dendritic cells at a 1:10 DC:T ratio. FACS was used to sort CD4+ or CD8+ cells into naive T cells (CD45RA+) and memory T cells (CD45RO+). The T cells used for TCR sequencing were obtained from a couple of healthy control subjects. The Qiagen DNeasy Blood & Tissue Kit was used to extract genomic DNA. TCRbeta CDR3 regions were amplified by multiplexed two-step PCR using Vbeta-specific forward primers and Jbeta-specific reverse primers. TCRbeta libraries were sequenced on an Illumina instrument through the immunoSEQ service. Under the source paper's analysis protocol: IMGT annotation was used to assign V, D and J genes, and synthetic CDR3 analogues were used to correct the counts for multiplex PCR bias. In the immunoSEQ Analyzer, repertoire clonality was calculated as one minus normalized Shannon entropy. Fisher's exact test with Benjamini-Hochberg false discovery rate control was used to define clonal expansion, with two-tailed P<0.01. TCRdb provides this immuneACCESS table in a form limited to in-frame rearrangements. Some clones are lacking; in checked studies, under half of them reflect an unresolved V gene, and why the rest are absent is not known. V and J calls and clone size follow that table, whereas D and trimming were derived from the DNA. Counted in this sample were 12,000 or so clones; around 92% of them appeared once. Jointly, the top ten make up 0.4% to 0.45% of the sample.

Remarks on this clone: This clone's antigen is unknown. Base qualities were left out, and no much larger clone turns up one base away.

Sequencing was done on a sample of naive CD8+ T cells from blood cultured with dendritic cells. The cell subset or site label, as the study defines it: CD45RA+ naive T cells. The clonotype originates from a human donor in good health.

The CDR3 amino acid sequence is: CASSLGGQETQYF. The nucleotide sequence is TGTGCCAGCAGTTTAGGAGGACAAGAGACCCAGTACTTC. This chain joins TRBV9 to TRBJ2-5; TRBD2 is possibly the D segment (5 matching bases). The CDR1 and CDR2 encoded by the germline V gene are SGDLS and YYNGEE. The CDR3 goes from the cysteine to the phenylalanine over 13 residues. Solely the CDR3 DNA is kept, with 39 bases framed from the first base. V is clipped by 5 bases and J by 2 bases, and the sequence between their germline boundaries is 10 bases long.